This is a list of T cell receptor beta chains from one sample in a study of T-cell memory formation after mild COVID-19. TCRdb analysed the 5' RACE reads with MiXCR anew, one entry per CDR3 protein. The sample consists of 90,000 to 130,000 distinct CDR3 sequences, 18% of them appearing once. The sample consisted of PBMCs or a T cell subset sorted from them (not recorded which). The receptors were gathered from a man between 18 and 29 years old who had mild COVID-19 (a few samples of this study predate the infection). Cell type and time point are not known. Both conserved end residues are part of each CDR3. Fields, in order: CDR3 DNA, CDR3 protein, D gene, clone size, CDR3 length, J gene, V gene. A D gene is named only where the DNA matches it firmly. Only some rows state a clone size, as once, few, many or a class for expanded clones.

cdr3_nt: TGCAGTGCTACTGATCGTGGGCAGGGTAATCAGCCCCAGCATTTT; cdr3_aa: CSATDRGQGNQPQHF; d_call: .; clone_size: once; cdr3_length: 15; j_call: TRBJ1-5; v_call: TRBV20-1
cdr3_nt: TGCGCCAGCAGCCAACGGGGCAATGAGCAGTTCTTC; cdr3_aa: CASSQRGNEQFF; d_call: .; clone_size: .; cdr3_length: 12; j_call: TRBJ2-1; v_call: TRBV4-3
cdr3_nt: TGTGCCAGCGACCCAAGAGAAAGGGATACGCAGTATTTT; cdr3_aa: CASDPRERDTQYF; d_call: .; clone_size: few; cdr3_length: 13; j_call: TRBJ2-3; v_call: TRBV7-9
cdr3_nt: TGCAGTGCTAGAGATTTGGGGGCCCTAGCCAAAAACATTCAGTACTTC; cdr3_aa: CSARDLGALAKNIQYF; d_call: .; clone_size: many; cdr3_length: 16; j_call: TRBJ2-4; v_call: TRBV20-1
cdr3_nt: TGTGCCAGCAGCGTAAGACAGGGAGGGACAGAGACCCAGTACTTC; cdr3_aa: CASSVRQGGTETQYF; d_call: .; clone_size: .; cdr3_length: 15; j_call: TRBJ2-5; v_call: TRBV7-2
cdr3_nt: TGTGCCAGCAGCTTAGTTGGGACAGGGGGCGAGCAGTACTTC; cdr3_aa: CASSLVGTGGEQYF; d_call: TRBD1; clone_size: .; cdr3_length: 14; j_call: TRBJ2-7; v_call: TRBV7-2
cdr3_nt: TGTGCCAGCAGTTCCGGGGAAGATACGCAGTATTTT; cdr3_aa: CASSSGEDTQYF; d_call: .; clone_size: few; cdr3_length: 12; j_call: TRBJ2-3; v_call: TRBV12-3/TRBV12-4
cdr3_nt: TGTGCCAGCAGTTACACACGACCGGGCCTAGGCAGTTACGAGCAGTACTTC; cdr3_aa: CASSYTRPGLGSYEQYF; d_call: .; clone_size: few; cdr3_length: 17; j_call: TRBJ2-7; v_call: TRBV6-5
cdr3_nt: TGTGCCAGCAGCTTATCCGGGACCGTCTCCTACAATGAGCAGTTCTTC; cdr3_aa: CASSLSGTVSYNEQFF; d_call: .; clone_size: .; cdr3_length: 16; j_call: TRBJ2-1; v_call: TRBV7-3
cdr3_nt: TGTGCCAGCAGCGCGGATAGGCTAGCGGGGGGGCCTGGAAACATTCAGTACTTC; cdr3_aa: CASSADRLAGGPGNIQYF; d_call: TRBD2; clone_size: few; cdr3_length: 18; j_call: TRBJ2-4; v_call: TRBV12-3/TRBV12-4
cdr3_nt: TGTGCCAGCAGTGAGTTAGGACAGAACACAGATACGCAGTATTTT; cdr3_aa: CASSELGQNTDTQYF; d_call: .; clone_size: once; cdr3_length: 15; j_call: TRBJ2-3; v_call: TRBV2
cdr3_nt: TGTGCCAGCAGTCAACAGGGGGGTAATTCACCCCTCCACTTT; cdr3_aa: CASSQQGGNSPLHF; d_call: TRBD1; clone_size: few; cdr3_length: 14; j_call: TRBJ1-6; v_call: TRBV12-3/TRBV12-4
cdr3_nt: TGTGCCCAAAAGGGGACAGGGGGCTACAATGAGCAGTTCTTC; cdr3_aa: CAQKGTGGYNEQFF; d_call: .; clone_size: .; cdr3_length: 14; j_call: TRBJ2-1; v_call: TRBV21-1
cdr3_nt: TGCAGCGCGATGACCCCCGGGGCCAACGTCCTGACTTTC; cdr3_aa: CSAMTPGANVLTF; d_call: .; clone_size: .; cdr3_length: 13; j_call: TRBJ2-6; v_call: TRBV29-1
cdr3_nt: TGCGCCAGCAGCCTAGGCCCCCAAGGGGACAATGAGCAGTTCTTC; cdr3_aa: CASSLGPQGDNEQFF; d_call: .; clone_size: few; cdr3_length: 15; j_call: TRBJ2-1; v_call: TRBV5-1
cdr3_nt: TGTGCCAGCAGCCCGGACGTAGCAGATACGCAGTATTTT; cdr3_aa: CASSPDVADTQYF; d_call: .; clone_size: few; cdr3_length: 13; j_call: TRBJ2-3; v_call: TRBV7-2
cdr3_nt: TGTGCCAGCAGCTCGGGACGGAAGTTCCTGAATAGCAATCAGCCCCAGCATTTT; cdr3_aa: CASSSGRKFLNSNQPQHF; d_call: .; clone_size: .; cdr3_length: 18; j_call: TRBJ1-5; v_call: TRBV12-3/TRBV12-4
cdr3_nt: TGTGCCACCAGCAGAGAACCTCTTAGCACAGATACGCAGTATTTT; cdr3_aa: CATSREPLSTDTQYF; d_call: .; clone_size: few; cdr3_length: 15; j_call: TRBJ2-3; v_call: TRBV15
cdr3_nt: TGTGCCAGCAGCCAGGGGGGGGCTAGCGCGTTCTTC; cdr3_aa: CASSQGGASAFF; d_call: .; clone_size: few; cdr3_length: 12; j_call: TRBJ2-1; v_call: TRBV12-3/TRBV12-4
cdr3_nt: TGTGCCAGCAGCCAGACCGTGGACAGGGGCACAGATACGCAGTATTTT; cdr3_aa: CASSQTVDRGTDTQYF; d_call: TRBD1; clone_size: few; cdr3_length: 16; j_call: TRBJ2-3; v_call: TRBV4-2
cdr3_nt: TGTGCCATCAGTGATGGGGCCAGCGGGAACATTCAGTACTTC; cdr3_aa: CAISDGASGNIQYF; d_call: .; clone_size: many; cdr3_length: 14; j_call: TRBJ2-4; v_call: TRBV10-3
cdr3_nt: TGTGCCAGCAGCCAACGGACTAGCGAGGACATGAACGAGCAGTACTTC; cdr3_aa: CASSQRTSEDMNEQYF; d_call: TRBD2; clone_size: few; cdr3_length: 16; j_call: TRBJ2-7; v_call: TRBV4-2
cdr3_nt: TGTGCCAGCTTTGGTGGCAGAACTGACACTGAAGCTTTCTTT; cdr3_aa: CASFGGRTDTEAFF; d_call: .; clone_size: .; cdr3_length: 14; j_call: TRBJ1-1; v_call: TRBV5-5
cdr3_nt: TGTGCCAGCAGCTTAGGGGGTGGACAGGGGGCCACAGATACGCAGTATTTT; cdr3_aa: CASSLGGGQGATDTQYF; d_call: TRBD1; clone_size: few; cdr3_length: 17; j_call: TRBJ2-3; v_call: TRBV11-2
cdr3_nt: TGCGCCAGCAGCTTTTTTTCGGCCAGAAAGTATGAAGCTTTCTTT; cdr3_aa: CASSFFSARKYEAFF; d_call: .; clone_size: .; cdr3_length: 15; j_call: TRBJ1-1; v_call: TRBV4-1
cdr3_nt: TGTGCCAGCAGTAAGGTTGGATTCCAAGAGACCCAGTACTTC; cdr3_aa: CASSKVGFQETQYF; d_call: .; clone_size: .; cdr3_length: 14; j_call: TRBJ2-5; v_call: TRBV6-2/TRBV6-3
cdr3_nt: TGTGCCAGCAGTCCCCGGGGACACCTAGCCAAAAACATTCAGTACTTC; cdr3_aa: CASSPRGHLAKNIQYF; d_call: .; clone_size: .; cdr3_length: 16; j_call: TRBJ2-4; v_call: TRBV28
cdr3_nt: TGCGCCAGCAGACCCGGGACAGGGAACTATGGCTACACCTTC; cdr3_aa: CASRPGTGNYGYTF; d_call: TRBD1; clone_size: .; cdr3_length: 14; j_call: TRBJ1-2; v_call: TRBV5-1